These T cell receptor beta chains were read from a single sample in a study of OX40 agonist ivuxolimab in advanced cancers. The repertoire was sequenced with immunoSEQ multiplex PCR; TCRdb's copy has only in-frame clones and lacks some. The sample carries about 100,000 clones, 89% recorded once. Sequencing used CD4+ or CD8+ T cells sorted from blood, obtained in a trial of the OX40 agonist ivuxolimab. These receptors all come from an adult with an advanced solid tumor such as melanoma, head and neck, liver or kidney cancer. Both conserved end residues are part of each CDR3. A D gene is named only where the DNA matches it firmly. Clone size is stated in some rows and not others, as once, few, many or a class when expanded.

d_call	clone_size	v_call	j_call	cdr3_nt	cdr3_aa
NA	once	TRBV7-9	TRBJ1-5	TGTGCCACTTCAGGGGCGGGTAGCAATCAGCCCCAGCATTTT	CATSGAGSNQPQHF
NA	NA	TRBV25-1	TRBJ2-4	TGTGCCAGCAGTGGCAGGAGGGCATCCAAAAACATTCAGTACTTC	CASSGRRASKNIQYF
NA	NA	TRBV5-1	TRBJ2-2	TGCGCCAGCAAGGCCCTCGGGGTCCCCAGCGGGGAGCTGTTTTTT	CASKALGVPSGELFF
TRBD2	NA	TRBV5-1	TRBJ2-7	TGCGCCAGCAGCTTCAATAGCGGGAGCAGCTACGAGCAGTACTTC	CASSFNSGSSYEQYF
TRBD1	NA	TRBV5-1	TRBJ2-2	TGCGCCAGCAGCTCCTCTCCTACAGGGGAAAACGGGGAGCTGTTTTTT	CASSSSPTGENGELFF
TRBD1	NA	TRBV27	TRBJ1-6	TGTGCCAGCAGTTTATCGTGGGACAGACGGTATTCACCCCTCCACTTT	CASSLSWDRRYSPLHF
NA	NA	TRBV7-2	TRBJ1-5	TGTGCCAGCAGCTCACAGGGTGCCTGGAATCAGCCCCAGCATTTT	CASSSQGAWNQPQHF
TRBD1	NA	TRBV28	TRBJ2-7	TGTGCCAGCACCCGCCAGGGGGCAGATGGTGAGCAGTACTTC	CASTRQGADGEQYF
TRBD2	NA	TRBV7-8	TRBJ2-3	TGTGCCAGCAGCTTAGCGGCTAGCGGGAGGGCCAGAGATACGCAGTATTTT	CASSLAASGRARDTQYF
TRBD2	NA	TRBV11-2	TRBJ2-1	TGTGCCAGCAGCCTGCTCAGCGGGAGGTATCCCAATGAGCAGTTCTTC	CASSLLSGRYPNEQFF
TRBD1	NA	TRBV18	TRBJ1-2	TGTGCCAGCTCACCAGGGACAGGGAGAAATGGCTACACCTTC	CASSPGTGRNGYTF
NA	NA	TRBV6-1	TRBJ2-2	TGTGCCAGCAGTGAAGCGCCGCCCCCCGGGGAGCTGTTTTTT	CASSEAPPPGELFF
TRBD1	NA	TRBV5-5	TRBJ2-7	TGTGCCAGCAGCTCAGTACCGGGACAGGGTTCCTACGAGCAGTACTTC	CASSSVPGQGSYEQYF
TRBD1	NA	TRBV5-4	TRBJ2-1	TGTGCCAGCAGCCCTATGCGACAGGGGGCCTACAATGAGCAGTTCTTC	CASSPMRQGAYNEQFF
TRBD2	NA	TRBV10-1	TRBJ2-1	TGCGCCAGCAGTGAGTCCCCGCCGGGACTAGGCCCCCGGACAGAGCAGTTCTTC	CASSESPPGLGPRTEQFF
NA	once	TRBV28	TRBJ1-4	TGTGCCAGCAGTTGGCAGGGAGCGGCTAATGAAAAACTGTTTTTT	CASSWQGAANEKLFF
TRBD2	NA	TRBV19	TRBJ2-7	TGTGCCAGTAGTGGACAAAAAGCGGGAACCTACGAGCAGTACTTC	CASSGQKAGTYEQYF
TRBD1	NA	TRBV5-4	TRBJ2-4	TGTGCCAGCAGCGTGGACAGGGGAAACATTCAGTACTTC	CASSVDRGNIQYF
TRBD2	NA	TRBV5-1	TRBJ2-1	TGCGCCAGCAGCTTTTTCATTCGGGAGGGATCCTACAATGAGCAGTTCTTC	CASSFFIREGSYNEQFF
TRBD2	few	TRBV14	TRBJ2-1	TGTGCCAGCAGCCCGGCGAGGTCTAGCGGGGTCAGCTCCTACAATGAGCAGTTCTTC	CASSPARSSGVSSYNEQFF
NA	NA	TRBV6-1	TRBJ1-1	TGTGCCAGCAGCCCGAGTGGGAACACTGAAGCTTTCTTT	CASSPSGNTEAFF
NA	NA	TRBV7-9	TRBJ1-2	TGTGCCAGCAGCTCGAACTATGGCTACACCTTC	CASSSNYGYTF
TRBD1	NA	TRBV5-4	TRBJ2-3	TGTGCCAGCACCCCCTCTGGACAGGGATGGAATACGCAGTATTTT	CASTPSGQGWNTQYF
NA	NA	TRBV5-4	TRBJ1-3	TGTGCCAGCAGCTCGGCGGGGAGAGGAAACACCATATATTTT	CASSSAGRGNTIYF
NA	NA	TRBV2	TRBJ1-3	TGTGCCAGCAGTGAAATGGGCCCCTCGGCGTATGGAAACACCATATATTTT	CASSEMGPSAYGNTIYF
NA	NA	TRBV5-1	TRBJ2-1	TGCGCCAGCAGCTTGGTTGTGGGCTACAATGAGCAGTTCTTC	CASSLVVGYNEQFF
TRBD2	NA	TRBV27	TRBJ2-7	TGTGCCAGCAGTCCACCCTCCCCTAGCGGGAGGGGCCTTTACTACGAGCAGTACTTC	CASSPPSPSGRGLYYEQYF
TRBD1	few	TRBV9	TRBJ2-7	TGTGCCAGCAGCGTAGAGCCGGGACAGGGCCCCTACGAGCAGTACTTC	CASSVEPGQGPYEQYF
TRBD1	NA	TRBV7-9	TRBJ2-3	TGTGCCAGCAGCTTAGCGTACAGGGGAAGGTTCACAGATACGCAGTATTTT	CASSLAYRGRFTDTQYF
NA	NA	TRBV19	TRBJ2-7	TGTGCCAGTAGTATCTCACAGGTCCAGTACTTC	CASSISQVQYF
TRBD1	NA	TRBV5-4	TRBJ1-2	TGTGCCAGCAGCGGAGGGGGCGACTATGGCTACACCTTC	CASSGGGDYGYTF
NA	NA	TRBV11-2	TRBJ1-1	TGTGCCAGCAGTTTCTCGATTCAAACTGAAGCTTTCTTT	CASSFSIQTEAFF
NA	NA	TRBV7-6	TRBJ1-1	TGTGCCAGCAGCTTAGTACCATCCGCGGCGCCAAACACTGAAGCTTTCTTT	CASSLVPSAAPNTEAFF